One and the same sample provided the 24 T cell receptor beta chains below, sequenced in a study of blood T cell repertoires in COVID-19. TCRdb's table, derived via immunoSEQ multiplex PCR, lists solely in-frame clones and lacks some. The sample shows 250,000 to 350,000 clones, roughly 90% of them seen only once. The sequenced material came from peripheral blood. Every receptor here comes from a man between 18 and 35 years old with active or convalescent COVID-19.

This rearrangement joins TRBV7-7 to TRBJ2-5, with TRBD2 as a possible D gene (6 bases). Germline CDR1 reads SSHAT; CDR2 reads FNYEAQ (reference sequence). There are 14 residues in the CDR3. Trimming pared 5 bases from V and 5 bases from J, leaving 15 bases between. The CDR3 loop is CASSQLRESETQYF. The CDR3 DNA reads as TGTGCCAGCAGCCAACTCCGGGAGAGCGAGACCCAGTACTTC.

This clone was detected only a few times. This rearrangement joins TRBV7-9 to TRBJ2-5, with 15 bases that match TRBD2. This CDR3 is 17 amino acids long. J was trimmed by 7 bases and V by 5 bases; bases with no gene match: 11. The germline CDR1 and CDR2 sequences are SEHNR and FQNEAQ (reference sequence). The DNA for the CDR3 is TGTGCCAGCAGCCCGCAGGGACTAGCGGGGGGATTCGGGACCCAGTACTTC. It codes for CASSPQGLAGGFGTQYF.

The chain has TRBV19 and TRBJ1-4, with 7 positions matching TRBD1. The CDR3 spans 14 residues. Germline assignment: CDR1 LNHDA and CDR2 SQIVND (reference sequence). The ends lost 3 bases at V and 4 bases at J; junction bases unmatched: 2. The CDR3 nucleotides read TGTGCCAGTAGTATGTGGGACAGTAATGAAAAACTGTTTTTT. It is translated as CASSMWDSNEKLFF.

This clone was detected once. The chain combines TRBV19 with TRBJ2-3, with unresolved D. The V end lost 3 bases, the J end lost 6 bases, and 7 bases lay between the germline ends. In germline, CDR1 is LNHDA, CDR2 SQIVND (reference sequence). The CDR3 loop spans 12 amino acids. The CDR3, as DNA: TGTGCCAGTAGTATCTCCCAGGATACGCAGTATTTT. Translating it yields CASSISQDTQYF.

The chain uses TRBV6-6 and TRBJ1-6; D unresolved. Germline V gene data show CDR1 as MNHNY and CDR2 as SVGAGI (reference sequence). The CDR3 has 14 residues. Trimming took 8 bases from V and 0 from J, leaving 8 bases between them. CDR3 region: CASQFSSYNSPLHF. CDR3 nucleotides: TGTGCCAGCCAATTCAGCTCCTATAATTCACCCCTCCACTTT.

V usage is TRBV6-2 or TRBV6-3 and J usage is TRBJ1-1; 9 bases are shared with TRBD1. The J segment lost 7 bases and the V segment lost 3 bases, leaving 6 bases of the junction unmatched. Germline CDR1 and CDR2: MNHEY and SVGEGT. The CDR3 consists of 14 residues. The CDR3 coding sequence is TGTGCCAGCAGTTATGGGACAGGGTGGGATGAAGCTTTCTTT. Translation: CASSYGTGWDEAFF.

The chain carries TRBV5-8 and TRBJ1-2, with D uncertain. Per the germline V gene, CDR1 is SGHTS and CDR2 is YDEGEE. CDR3 size: 13 residues. Trimming pared 0 bases from V and 11 bases from J, leaving 14 bases between. The CDR3 nucleotides read TGTGCCAGCAGCTTGGCCGGAACAGCAGAATACACCTTC. It is translated as CASSLAGTAEYTF.

The chain's CDR3 is CASSFSRGDQPQHF. CDR3 DNA sequence: TGTGCCAGCAGCTTTAGCAGGGGCGATCAGCCCCAGCATTTT. The V gene is TRBV7-2, the J gene TRBJ1-5, with TRBD1 as a possible D gene (6 bases). Between the trimmed V and J ends, which lost 3 bases and 5 bases, there was a span of 11 bases. The germline CDR1 and CDR2 sequences are SGHTA and FQGNSA. The CDR3 is made up of 14 amino acids.

CDR3 region: CASSLSGFGNEKLFF. CDR3 in DNA: TGTGCCAGCAGTCTTTCGGGGTTCGGTAATGAAAAACTGTTTTTT. The chain couples TRBV27 to TRBJ1-4; D gene uncertain. Germline V gene sequence: CDR1 MNHEY, CDR2 SMNVEV (reference sequence). The CDR3 totals 15 residues. The V gene lost 5 bases and the J gene lost 4 bases, with 14 bases spanning the gap. The complete variable domain, with remaining parts taken from reference TRBV27 and TRBJ1-4, reads EAQVTQNPRYLITVTGKKLTVTCSQNMNHEYMSWYRQDPGLGLRQIYYSMNVEVTDKGDVPEGYKVSRKEKRNFPLILESPSPNQTSLYFCASSLSGFGNEKLFFGSGTQLSVL.

CDR3 nucleotides: TGTGCCAGCAACTCCCCCGGGATTGAAAAACTGTTTTTT. This gives the protein CASNSPGIEKLFF. This sequence joins TRBV12-3 or TRBV12-4 and TRBJ1-4; D gene unclear. The V end lost 7 bases, the J end lost 7 bases, and 13 bases lay between the germline ends. The CDR3 has 13 amino acids.

The chain is built from TRBV7-9 and TRBJ2-7; 9 bases are shared with TRBD2. The CDR3 is made up of 17 amino acids. Germline trimming cut 5 bases from V and 3 bases from J; bases unmatched to any gene: 14. The germline CDR1 and CDR2 sequences are SEHNR and FQNEAQ (reference sequence). CDR3 protein: CASSAYPGLANLYEQYF. The DNA of the CDR3 is TGTGCCAGCAGCGCTTATCCGGGACTAGCAAACCTCTACGAGCAGTACTTC.

The rearrangement joins TRBV4-1 to TRBJ2-3, with D possibly TRBD2 on 5 matching bases. V dropped 1 base and J dropped 1 base, with 6 bases sitting between them. The CDR3 length is 14 residues. The germline CDR1 and CDR2 sequences are MGHRA and YSYEKL. The CDR3 here is CASSQVRGTDTQYF. Here the CDR3 DNA reads TGCGCCAGCAGCCAAGTGCGGGGCACAGATACGCAGTATTTT.

The genes are TRBV5-6 and TRBJ1-1; D is unclear. The CDR3 runs 13 residues. V was cut by 0 bases and J by 3 bases, with 6 bases left in between. CDR1 SGHDT and CDR2 YYEEEE come from the germline V gene. CDR3 nucleotide sequence: TGTGCCAGCAGCTTGGGTCGGGACACTGAAGCTTTCTTT. This gives the protein CASSLGRDTEAFF.

V gene TRBV7-2 combines with J gene TRBJ1-4; D might be TRBD1 (5 bases). Trimming removed 5 bases from V and 5 bases from J, with 15 bases in between. CDR1 and CDR2 from the germline V gene are SGHTA and FQGNSA. This CDR3 has 15 amino acids. The CDR3 bases are TGTGCCAGCAGCACACCCCCGGGGGGAAATGAAAAACTGTTTTTT. This gives the protein CASSTPPGGNEKLFF.

The count of this clone is one. The rearrangement uses TRBV5-6 and TRBJ1-1; TRBD1 aligns across 11 bases. The CDR3 totals 14 residues. The V gene's germline CDR1 is SGHDT and CDR2 YYEEEE. The V gene end was trimmed by 4 bases and the J gene end by 5 bases; junction bases not matched to a gene: 4. CDR3 nucleotides: TGTGCCAGCAGCCTGGGGACAGGGGGAACTGAAGCTTTCTTT. Its protein product is CASSLGTGGTEAFF.

CDR3: CASSELAGGPNEQFF. As DNA, the CDR3 is TGTGCCAGCAGTGAACTAGCGGGGGGCCCCAATGAGCAGTTCTTC. This rearrangement joins TRBV2 to TRBJ2-1, with 11 bases aligning to TRBD2. This CDR3 region has 15 residues. Trimming removed 2 bases from V and 6 bases from J; junction bases left unmatched: 3. Per the germline V gene, CDR1 is SNHLY and CDR2 is FYNNEI.

This sequence joins TRBV12-3 or TRBV12-4 and TRBJ1-3; D remains unclear. V was cut by 5 bases and J by 2 bases, with 7 bases left in between. The length of the CDR3 is 13 residues. In DNA, the CDR3 is TGTGCCAGCAGTGAGGGCGCTGGAAACACCATATATTTT. Its protein is CASSEGAGNTIYF.

The chain carries TRBV14 and TRBJ1-2; possibly TRBD1 for D (6 bases). V gave up 3 bases and J gave up 8 bases, with 7 bases separating them. CDR3 length equals 11 residues. Germline V CDR1 and CDR2: SGHDN, FVKESK. The CDR3 DNA reads as TGTGCCAGCAGCCACAGGGGAGGCTACACCTTC. Protein: CASSHRGGYTF.

The gene calls are TRBV29-1 and TRBJ1-2; no reliable D call. Deletions cut 1 base from V and 6 bases from J, with 9 bases between. CDR1 and CDR2 (germline): SQVTM, ANQGSEA. There are 12 residues in the CDR3. The CDR3 coding sequence is TGCAGCGTTGAAGCAACAGTAAATGGCTACACCTTC. Amino acids: CSVEATVNGYTF.

This sequence joins TRBV6-2 or TRBV6-3 and TRBJ2-1; 12 positions match TRBD2. Germline V gene sequence: CDR1 MNHEY, CDR2 SVGEGT. The CDR3 contains 16 residues. Trimming at V came to 2 bases and at J to 10 bases, leaving 9 bases not matched to a gene. The CDR3 sequence: CASSYQGLAGRGEQFF. The CDR3 DNA reads as TGTGCCAGCAGTTACCAAGGACTAGCGGGGCGGGGCGAGCAGTTCTTC.

Comment on this clone: The sample carries other DNA sequences with the same CDR3. The chain employs TRBV9 and TRBJ2-3, with D tentatively TRBD2 (7 bases). Per germline, CDR1 SGDLS and CDR2 YYNGEE. With 0 bases removed from V and 1 base from J, the gap between germline ends came to 12 bases. The CDR3 has 16 residues. CDR3 in amino acids: CASSVGVGGGTDTQYF. The CDR3 bases are TGTGCCAGCAGCGTAGGTGTAGGGGGGGGCACAGATACGCAGTATTTT.

The chain is built from TRBV27 and TRBJ2-7; 7 bases fit TRBD2. CDR3 size: 16 residues. The germline V gene has CDR1 MNHEY and CDR2 SMNVEV (reference sequence). Unmatched junction bases numbered 12, after V lost 5 bases and J lost 2 bases. The CDR3 DNA is TGTGCCAGCAGTCCAAGGGCTTTAGCGGGCCCCTACGAGCAGTACTTC. This sequence encodes CASSPRALAGPYEQYF.

The chain is built from TRBV6-2 or TRBV6-3 and TRBJ1-1; TRBD1 is a possible D gene (5 bases). Per the germline V gene, CDR1 is MNHEY and CDR2 is SVGEGT. The V end lost 4 bases, the J end lost 7 bases, and 13 bases lay between the germline ends. CDR3 length equals 13 residues. The CDR3 loop reads CASSFRQRNEAFF. CDR3 coding DNA: TGTGCCAGCAGTTTCAGACAGCGAAATGAAGCTTTCTTT.

J is TRBJ2-5 and V is TRBV7-3; D not resolved. Looked up from germline, CDR1 is SGHTA and CDR2 is FQGTGA. V dropped 5 bases and J dropped 5 bases, with 15 bases sitting between them. This CDR3 comprises 14 residues. This CDR3 is CASSQRPGAETQYF. CDR3 nucleotide sequence: TGTGCCAGCAGCCAACGACCGGGTGCCGAGACCCAGTACTTC.